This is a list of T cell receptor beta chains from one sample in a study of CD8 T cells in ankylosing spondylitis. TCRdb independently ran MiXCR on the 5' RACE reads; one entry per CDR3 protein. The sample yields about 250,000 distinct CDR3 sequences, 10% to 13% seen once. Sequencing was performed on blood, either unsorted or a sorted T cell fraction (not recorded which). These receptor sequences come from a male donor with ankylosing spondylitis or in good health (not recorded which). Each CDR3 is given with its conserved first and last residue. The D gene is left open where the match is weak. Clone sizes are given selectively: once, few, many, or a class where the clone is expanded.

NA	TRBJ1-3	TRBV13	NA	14	TGTGCCAGCAGCTTGGGGGACTCTGGAAACACCATATATTTT	CASSLGDSGNTIYF
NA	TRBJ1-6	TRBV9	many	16	TGTGCCAGCAGCTTAACGCCGGGAGGAGAGTCTTCACCCCTCCACTTT	CASSLTPGGESSPLHF
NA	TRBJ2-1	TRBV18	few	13	TGTGCCAGCTCGGCCGGGGCCAACAATGAGCAGTTCTTC	CASSAGANNEQFF
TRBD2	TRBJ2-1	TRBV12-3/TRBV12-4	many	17	TGTGCCAGCAGCCCCGGACTAGCGGGGATCTCCTACAATGAGCAGTTCTTC	CASSPGLAGISYNEQFF
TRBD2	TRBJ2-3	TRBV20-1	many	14	TGCAGCGTTAGCGGGGGGGCAGGGACAGATACGCAGTATTTT	CSVSGGAGTDTQYF
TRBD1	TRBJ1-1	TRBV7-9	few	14	TGTGCCAGCAGCTTGGACAGGCGAAACACTGAAGCTTTCTTT	CASSLDRRNTEAFF
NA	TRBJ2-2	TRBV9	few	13	TGTGCCAGCAGCCGGGAGCTCCCCGGGGAGCTGTTTTTT	CASSRELPGELFF
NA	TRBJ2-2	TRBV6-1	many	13	TGTGCCAGCAGTCGGGGGGCTACCGGGGAGCTGTTTTTT	CASSRGATGELFF
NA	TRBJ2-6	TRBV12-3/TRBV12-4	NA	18	TGTGCCAGCAGATCCTCACACAAAGCCTCCTCTGGGGCCAACGTCCTGACTTTC	CASRSSHKASSGANVLTF
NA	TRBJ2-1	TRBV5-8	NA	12	TGTGCCAGCAGCTTGGGGGCTACTAGACAGTTCTTC	CASSLGATRQFF
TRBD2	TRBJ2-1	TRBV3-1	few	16	TGTGCCAGCAGCTTCATGGGACTAGCGGGAGATGTTGAGCAGTTCTTC	CASSFMGLAGDVEQFF
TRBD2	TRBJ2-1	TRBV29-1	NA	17	TGCAGCGTTGAGGTGTTTTGGGTAGCGGGCCCCCAAGCGGAGCAGTTCTTC	CSVEVFWVAGPQAEQFF
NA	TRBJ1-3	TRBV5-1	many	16	TGCGCCAGCAGCCCCTCCGGAGGGGTGTATGGAAACACCATATATTTT	CASSPSGGVYGNTIYF
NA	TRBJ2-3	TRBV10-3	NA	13	TGTGCCATCAGCCTATCGGGGTCGGATGCGCAGTATTTT	CAISLSGSDAQYF
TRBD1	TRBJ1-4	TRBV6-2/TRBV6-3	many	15	TGTGCCAGCAGTAGGGACAGCGGTTGGGATGAAAAACTGTTTTTT	CASSRDSGWDEKLFF
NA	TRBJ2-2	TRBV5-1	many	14	TGCGCCAGCAGCGGCGCAGGGAGTACCGGGGAGCTGTTTTTT	CASSGAGSTGELFF
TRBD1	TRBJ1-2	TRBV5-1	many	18	TGCGCCAGCAGCCCTCAGACAGGGGGCTTACATGGGGACTATGGCTACACCTTC	CASSPQTGGLHGDYGYTF
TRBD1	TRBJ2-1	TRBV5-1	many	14	TGCGCCAGGGAGGACAGGGGGCGTGAGGGTGAGCAGTTCTTC	CAREDRGREGEQFF
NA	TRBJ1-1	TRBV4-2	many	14	TGTGCCAGCAGCCAAGATCAGGGAGACACTGAAGCTTTCTTT	CASSQDQGDTEAFF
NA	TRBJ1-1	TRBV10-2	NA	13	TGCGCCAGCAGTCCAAATCCGAACACTGAAGCTTTCTTT	CASSPNPNTEAFF
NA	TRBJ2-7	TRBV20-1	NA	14	TGCAGTGCCGGGGCAGGGAGCGCCTTTGGCGAGCAGTACTTC	CSAGAGSAFGEQYF
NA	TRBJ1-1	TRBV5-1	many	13	TGCGCCAGCAGCTTGGAACCGAACACTGAAGCTTTCTTT	CASSLEPNTEAFF
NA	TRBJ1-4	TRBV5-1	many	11	TGCGCCAGCAGCTTGGATGAAAAACTGTTTTTT	CASSLDEKLFF
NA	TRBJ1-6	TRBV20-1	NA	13	TGCAGTGCTACCAACACAGGGCCCCAAACCCTCCACTTT	CSATNTGPQTLHF
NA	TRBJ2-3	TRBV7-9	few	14	TGTGCCAGCAGCTACTTTGGGGGCACAGATACGCAGTATTTT	CASSYFGGTDTQYF
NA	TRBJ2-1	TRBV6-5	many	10	TGTGCCAGCGGAATTAATGAGCAGTTCTTC	CASGINEQFF
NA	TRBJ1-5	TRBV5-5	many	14	TGTGCCAGCAGCTTGGGGACAGTTAATCAGCCCCAGCATTTT	CASSLGTVNQPQHF
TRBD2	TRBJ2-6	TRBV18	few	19	TGTGCCAGCTCACCCGGGACTAGCGGGTTTGGTTCCGGGGCCAACGTCCTGACTTTC	CASSPGTSGFGSGANVLTF
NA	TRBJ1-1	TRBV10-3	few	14	TGTGCCATCGGGACACGAATAGGGGACACTGAAGCTTTCTTT	CAIGTRIGDTEAFF
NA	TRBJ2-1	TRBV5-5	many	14	TGTGCCAGCAGCTTGGCCCGGAATACCAATGAGCAGTTCTTC	CASSLARNTNEQFF
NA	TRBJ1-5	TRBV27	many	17	TGTGCCAGCAGTCAGACAGCCGTAGGGGGGATAAATCAGCCCCAGCATTTT	CASSQTAVGGINQPQHF